This T cell receptor beta chain stems from a study of identical twins. Notes on the study in general: Insertions were fewer in abundant cord blood beta clonotypes, whereas memory repertoires showed none of this pattern.

MiXCR, run by TCRdb on the 5' RACE reads, gives a single entry per CDR3 protein. The data contain 1.5 million to 2 million distinct CDR3 sequences, around 33% of them singletons. Regarding this clonotype: Its matching antigen is unknown.

Germline assignment: CDR1 SEHNR and CDR2 FQNEAQ (reference sequence). J lost 8 bases, V lost 5 bases, and 16 bases had no gene match. The CDR3 length is 17 residues. The clonotype originates from a newborn girl in good health. The source material was cord blood. The chain has TRBV7-9 and TRBJ2-1; 9 positions match TRBD2. The CDR3 DNA reads TGTGCCAGCAGCCCGCAAATATATAGCGGGAGATATTATGAGCAGTTCTTC. Amino acid sequence: CASSPQIYSGRYYEQFF.